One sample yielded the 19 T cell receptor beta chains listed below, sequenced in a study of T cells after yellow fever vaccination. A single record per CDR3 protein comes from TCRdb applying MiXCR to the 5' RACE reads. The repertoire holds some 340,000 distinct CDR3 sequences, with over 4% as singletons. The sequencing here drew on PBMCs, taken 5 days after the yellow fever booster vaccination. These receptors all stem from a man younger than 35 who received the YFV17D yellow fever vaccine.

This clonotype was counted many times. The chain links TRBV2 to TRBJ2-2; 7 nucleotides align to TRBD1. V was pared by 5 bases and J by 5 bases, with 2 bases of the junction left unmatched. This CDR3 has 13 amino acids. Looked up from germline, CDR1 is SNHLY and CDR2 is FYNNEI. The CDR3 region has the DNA TGTGCCAGCAGTAACAGGGGAACCGGGGAGCTGTTTTTT. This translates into CASSNRGTGELFF.

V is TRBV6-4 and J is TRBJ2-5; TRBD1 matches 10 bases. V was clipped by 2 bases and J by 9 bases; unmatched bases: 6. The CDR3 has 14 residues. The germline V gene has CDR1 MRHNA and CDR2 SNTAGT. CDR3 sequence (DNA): TGTGCCAGCAGTGACAAGGACAGGGGGGTTGCCCAGTACTTC. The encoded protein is CASSDKDRGVAQYF.

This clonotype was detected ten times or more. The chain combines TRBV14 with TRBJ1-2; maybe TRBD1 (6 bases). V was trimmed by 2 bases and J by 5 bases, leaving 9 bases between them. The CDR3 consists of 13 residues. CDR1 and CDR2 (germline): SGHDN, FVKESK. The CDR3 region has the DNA TGTGCCAGCAGCCAACGGCAGGGGTATGGCTACACCTTC. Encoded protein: CASSQRQGYGYTF.

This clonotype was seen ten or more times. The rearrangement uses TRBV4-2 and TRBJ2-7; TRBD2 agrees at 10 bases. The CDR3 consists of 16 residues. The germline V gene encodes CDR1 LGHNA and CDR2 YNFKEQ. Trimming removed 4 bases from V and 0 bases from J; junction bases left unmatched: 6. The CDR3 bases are TGTGCCAGCAGCCGTCTAGCGGGGGACGGCTCCTACGAGCAGTACTTC. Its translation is CASSRLAGDGSYEQYF.

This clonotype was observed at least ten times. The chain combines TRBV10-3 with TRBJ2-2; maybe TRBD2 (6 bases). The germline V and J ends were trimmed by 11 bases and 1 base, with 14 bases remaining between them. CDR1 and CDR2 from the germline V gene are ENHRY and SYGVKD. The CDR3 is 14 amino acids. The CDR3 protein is CARLGTWNTGELFF. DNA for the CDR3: TGTGCCCGCCTCGGGACTTGGAACACCGGGGAGCTGTTTTTT.

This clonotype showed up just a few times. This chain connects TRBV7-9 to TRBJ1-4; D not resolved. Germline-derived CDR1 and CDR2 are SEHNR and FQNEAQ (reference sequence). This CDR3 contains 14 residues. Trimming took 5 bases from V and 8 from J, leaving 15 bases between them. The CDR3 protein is CASSAGSTWEKLFF. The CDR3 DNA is TGTGCCAGCAGCGCCGGTTCCACTTGGGAAAAACTGTTTTTT.

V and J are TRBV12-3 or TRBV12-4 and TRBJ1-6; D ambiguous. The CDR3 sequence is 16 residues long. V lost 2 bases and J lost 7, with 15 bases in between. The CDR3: CASSLSVGSLNSPLHF. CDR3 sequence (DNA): TGTGCCAGCAGTTTAAGCGTGGGCAGCCTGAATTCACCCCTCCACTTT.

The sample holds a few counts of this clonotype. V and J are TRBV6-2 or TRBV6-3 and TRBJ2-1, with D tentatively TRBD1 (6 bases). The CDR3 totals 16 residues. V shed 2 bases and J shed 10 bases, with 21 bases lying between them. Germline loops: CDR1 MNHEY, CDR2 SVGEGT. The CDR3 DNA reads TGTGCCAGCAGTTACGTGGCAGGGGCTACTTATATCGAGCAGTTCTTC. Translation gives CASSYVAGATYIEQFF.

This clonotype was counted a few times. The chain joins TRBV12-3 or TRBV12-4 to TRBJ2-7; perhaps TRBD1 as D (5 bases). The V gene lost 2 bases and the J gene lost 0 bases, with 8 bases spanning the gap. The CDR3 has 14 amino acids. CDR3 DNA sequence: TGTGCCAGCAGTTTACAGGGCCTCTCCTACGAGCAGTACTTC. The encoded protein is CASSLQGLSYEQYF.

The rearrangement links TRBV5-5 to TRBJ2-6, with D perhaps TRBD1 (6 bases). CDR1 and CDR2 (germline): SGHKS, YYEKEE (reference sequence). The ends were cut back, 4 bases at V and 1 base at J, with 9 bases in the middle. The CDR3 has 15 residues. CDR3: CASSKGHSGANVLTF. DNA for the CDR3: TGTGCCAGCAGCAAGGGACATTCTGGGGCCAACGTCCTGACTTTC.

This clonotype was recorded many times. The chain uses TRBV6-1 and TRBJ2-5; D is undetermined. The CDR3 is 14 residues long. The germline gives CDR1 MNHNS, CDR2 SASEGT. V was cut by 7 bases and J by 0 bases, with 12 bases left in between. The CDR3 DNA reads TGTGCCAGCATCGTACCGGGTTACCAAGAGACCCAGTACTTC. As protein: CASIVPGYQETQYF.

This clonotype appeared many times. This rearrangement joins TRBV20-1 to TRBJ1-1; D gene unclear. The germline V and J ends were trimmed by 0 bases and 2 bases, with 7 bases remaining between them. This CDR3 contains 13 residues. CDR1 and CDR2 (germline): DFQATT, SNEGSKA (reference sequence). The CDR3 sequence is CSARDRRNTEAFF. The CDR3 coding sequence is TGCAGTGCTAGAGATAGGAGAAACACTGAAGCTTTCTTT.

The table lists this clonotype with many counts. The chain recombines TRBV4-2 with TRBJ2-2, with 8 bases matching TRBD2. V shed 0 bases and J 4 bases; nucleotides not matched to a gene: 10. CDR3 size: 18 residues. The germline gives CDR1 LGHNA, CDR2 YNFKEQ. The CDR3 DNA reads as TGTGCCAGCAGCCAAGATAGTTGGACTAGCACGGGCACCGGGGAGCTGTTTTTT. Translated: CASSQDSWTSTGTGELFF.

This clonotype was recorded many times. DNA for the CDR3: TGCGCCAGCAGCGGTCAGGGTCTGGATAATTCACCCCTCCACTTT. It codes for CASSGQGLDNSPLHF. This chain links TRBV5-1 with TRBJ1-6; weak D call: TRBD1 (5 bases). This CDR3 has 15 residues. Trimming stripped 4 bases from V and 5 bases from J, with 13 bases between. Looked up from germline, CDR1 is SGHRS and CDR2 is YFSETQ.

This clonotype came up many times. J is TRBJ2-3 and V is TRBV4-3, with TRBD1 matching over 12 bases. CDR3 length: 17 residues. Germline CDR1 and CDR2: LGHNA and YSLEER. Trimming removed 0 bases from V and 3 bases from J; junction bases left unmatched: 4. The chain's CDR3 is CASSQEPGQGATDTQYF. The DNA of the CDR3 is TGCGCCAGCAGCCAAGAGCCGGGACAGGGGGCAACAGATACGCAGTATTTT.

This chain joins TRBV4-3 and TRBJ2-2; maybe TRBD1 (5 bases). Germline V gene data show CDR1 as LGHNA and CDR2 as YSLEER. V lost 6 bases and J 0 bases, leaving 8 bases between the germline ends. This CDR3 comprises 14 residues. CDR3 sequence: CASRRQTNTGELFF. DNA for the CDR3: TGCGCCAGCAGGAGACAGACGAACACCGGGGAGCTGTTTTTT.

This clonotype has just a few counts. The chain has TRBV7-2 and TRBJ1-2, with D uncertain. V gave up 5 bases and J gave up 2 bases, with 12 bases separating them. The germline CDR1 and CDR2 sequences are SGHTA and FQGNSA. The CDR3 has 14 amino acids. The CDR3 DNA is TGTGCCAGCAGCCGGGGTACGTGGAACTATGGCTACACCTTC. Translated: CASSRGTWNYGYTF.

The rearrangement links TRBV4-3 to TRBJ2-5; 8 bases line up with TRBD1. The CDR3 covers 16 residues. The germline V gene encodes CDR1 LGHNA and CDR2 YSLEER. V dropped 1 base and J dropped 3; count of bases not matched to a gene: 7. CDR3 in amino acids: CASSQGGETGEETQYF. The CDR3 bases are TGCGCCAGCAGCCAAGGTGGAGAGACAGGGGAAGAGACCCAGTACTTC.

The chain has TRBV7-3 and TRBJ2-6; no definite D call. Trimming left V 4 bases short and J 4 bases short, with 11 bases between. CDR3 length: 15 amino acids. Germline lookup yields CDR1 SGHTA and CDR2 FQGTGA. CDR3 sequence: CASSSRPSGANVLTF. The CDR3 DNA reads TGTGCCAGCAGCTCCAGGCCCAGCGGGGCCAACGTCCTGACTTTC.